Sequencing of this T cell receptor beta chain was carried out in a study of CD8 T cells in ankylosing spondylitis. This clonotype was detected only a few times. One entry per CDR3 protein results from TCRdb running MiXCR on the 5' RACE reads. The profile covers around 340,000 distinct CDR3 sequences, with 20% to 25% appearing a single time and about 12% taken by the ten largest. CDR1 SGDLS and CDR2 YYNGEE come from the germline V gene. The CDR3 is 12 residues long. Trimming left V 4 bases short and J 7 bases short, with 11 bases between. The receptor's source is a male donor with ankylosing spondylitis or in good health (not recorded which). Sequenced material: blood, either unsorted or a sorted T cell fraction (not recorded which). The chain carries TRBV9 and TRBJ1-1; D call uncertain. The CDR3: CASSPPTGEAFF. CDR3 DNA sequence: TGTGCCAGCAGCCCTCCCACTGGTGAAGCTTTCTTT. The full variable domain, its missing parts supplied by reference TRBV9 and TRBJ1-1, is DSGVTQTPKHLITATGQRVTLRCSPRSGDLSVYWYQQSLDQGLQFLIQYYNGEERAKGNILERFSAQQFPDLHSELNLSSLELGDSALYFCASSPPTGEAFFGQGTRLTVV.